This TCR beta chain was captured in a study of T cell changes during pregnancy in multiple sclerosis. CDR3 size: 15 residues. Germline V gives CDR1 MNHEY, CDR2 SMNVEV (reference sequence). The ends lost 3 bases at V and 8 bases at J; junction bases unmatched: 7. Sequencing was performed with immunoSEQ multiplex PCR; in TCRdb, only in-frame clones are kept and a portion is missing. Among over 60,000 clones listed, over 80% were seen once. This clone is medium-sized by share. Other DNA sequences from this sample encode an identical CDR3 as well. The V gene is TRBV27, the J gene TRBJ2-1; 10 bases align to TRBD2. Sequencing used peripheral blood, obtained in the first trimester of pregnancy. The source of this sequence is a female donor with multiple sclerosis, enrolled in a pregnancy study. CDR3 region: CASSFQREGLYEQFF. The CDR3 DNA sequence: TGTGCCAGCAGTTTTCAGCGGGAGGGCCTCTATGAGCAGTTCTTC.